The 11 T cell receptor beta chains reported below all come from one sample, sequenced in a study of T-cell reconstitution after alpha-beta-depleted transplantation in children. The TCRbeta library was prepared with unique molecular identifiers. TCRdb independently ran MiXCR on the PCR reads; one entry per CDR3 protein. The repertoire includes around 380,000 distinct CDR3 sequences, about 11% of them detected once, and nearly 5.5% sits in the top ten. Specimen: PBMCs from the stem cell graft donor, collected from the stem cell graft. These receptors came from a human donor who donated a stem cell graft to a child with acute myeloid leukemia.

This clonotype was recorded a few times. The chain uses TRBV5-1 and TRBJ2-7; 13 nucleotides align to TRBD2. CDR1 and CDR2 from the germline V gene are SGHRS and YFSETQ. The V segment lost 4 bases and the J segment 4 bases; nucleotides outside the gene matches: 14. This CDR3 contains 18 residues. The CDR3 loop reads CASSPGLAGAGPRYEQYF. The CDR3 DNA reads TGCGCCAGCAGCCCTGGACTAGCGGGAGCGGGCCCTCGATACGAGCAGTACTTC.

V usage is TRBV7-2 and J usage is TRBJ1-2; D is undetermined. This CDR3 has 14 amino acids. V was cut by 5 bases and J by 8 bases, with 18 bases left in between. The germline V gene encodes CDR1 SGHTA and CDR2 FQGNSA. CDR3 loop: CASSPRRGFRGYTF. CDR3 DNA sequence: TGTGCCAGCAGCCCACGGAGAGGGTTCAGAGGCTACACCTTC.

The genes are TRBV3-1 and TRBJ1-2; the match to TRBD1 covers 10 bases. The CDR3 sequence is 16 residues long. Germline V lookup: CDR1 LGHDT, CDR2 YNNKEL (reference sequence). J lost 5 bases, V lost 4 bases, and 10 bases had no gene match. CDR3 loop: CASSPTGTGVRYGYTF. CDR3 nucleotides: TGTGCCAGCAGCCCCACCGGGACAGGGGTTCGGTATGGCTACACCTTC.

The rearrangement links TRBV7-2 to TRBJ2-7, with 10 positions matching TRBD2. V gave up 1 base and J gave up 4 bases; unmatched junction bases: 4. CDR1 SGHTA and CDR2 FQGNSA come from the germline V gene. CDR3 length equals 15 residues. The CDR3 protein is CASSLGAGGMYEQYF. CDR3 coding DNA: TGTGCCAGCAGCTTAGGAGCGGGAGGGATGTACGAGCAGTACTTC. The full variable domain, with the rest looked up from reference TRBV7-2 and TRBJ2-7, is GAGVSQSPSNKVTEKGKDVELRCDPISGHTALYWYRQSLGQGLEFLIYFQGNSAPDKSGLPSDRFSAERTGGSVSTLTIQRTQQEDSAVYLCASSLGAGGMYEQYFGPGTRLTVT.

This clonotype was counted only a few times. CDR3 region: CASSYDPWDIQYF. The CDR3 DNA reads as TGTGCCAGCAGTTACGACCCATGGGACATTCAGTACTTC. The chain recombines TRBV6-2 or TRBV6-3 with TRBJ2-4; D gene unclear. Trimming took 2 bases from V and 8 from J, leaving 10 bases between them. Germline V lookup: CDR1 MNHEY, CDR2 SVGEGT. The CDR3 length is 13 residues.

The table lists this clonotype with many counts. The CDR3, as DNA: TGTGCCACCAGTGACCCCCGACAGGGAGGAGAGACCCAGTACTTC. Encoded protein: CATSDPRQGGETQYF. This sequence joins TRBV24-1 and TRBJ2-5, with D tentatively TRBD1 (7 bases). With 4 bases removed from V and 4 bases from J, the gap between germline ends came to 15 bases. Per the germline V gene, CDR1 is KGHDR and CDR2 is SFDVKD. The CDR3 covers 15 residues.

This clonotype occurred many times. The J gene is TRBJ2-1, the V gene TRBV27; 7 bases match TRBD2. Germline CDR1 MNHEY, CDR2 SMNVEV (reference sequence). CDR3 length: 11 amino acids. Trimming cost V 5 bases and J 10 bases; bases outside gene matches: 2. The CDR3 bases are TGTGCCAGCAGTAAGCGGGAAGAGCAGTTCTTC. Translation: CASSKREEQFF.

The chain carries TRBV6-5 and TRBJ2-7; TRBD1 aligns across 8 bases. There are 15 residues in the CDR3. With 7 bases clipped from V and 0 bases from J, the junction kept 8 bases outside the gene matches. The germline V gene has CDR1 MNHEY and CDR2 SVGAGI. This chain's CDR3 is CASITRTGYSYEQYV. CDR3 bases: TGTGCCAGCATTACCCGGACAGGGTACTCCTACGAGCAGTACGTC.

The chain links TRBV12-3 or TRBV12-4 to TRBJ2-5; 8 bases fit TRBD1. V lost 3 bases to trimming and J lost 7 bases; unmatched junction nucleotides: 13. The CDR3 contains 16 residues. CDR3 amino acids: CASSFPGQGLSGTQYF. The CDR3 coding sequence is TGTGCCAGCAGTTTTCCCGGACAGGGTTTGTCGGGGACCCAGTACTTC.

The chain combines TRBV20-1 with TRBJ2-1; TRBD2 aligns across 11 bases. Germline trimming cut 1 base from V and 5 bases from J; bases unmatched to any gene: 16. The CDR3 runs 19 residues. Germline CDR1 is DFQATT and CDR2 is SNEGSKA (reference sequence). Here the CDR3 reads CSARVRYKGLAEQDNEQFF. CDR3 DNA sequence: TGCAGTGCTAGAGTTCGGTATAAGGGACTAGCGGAGCAGGACAATGAGCAGTTCTTC.

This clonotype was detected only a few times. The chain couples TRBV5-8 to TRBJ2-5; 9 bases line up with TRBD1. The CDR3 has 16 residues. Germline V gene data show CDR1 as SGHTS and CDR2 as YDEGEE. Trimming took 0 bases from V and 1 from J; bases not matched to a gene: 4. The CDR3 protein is CASSLGGTGPQETQYF. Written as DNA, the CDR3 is TGTGCCAGCAGCTTGGGGGGGACAGGGCCCCAAGAGACCCAGTACTTC.